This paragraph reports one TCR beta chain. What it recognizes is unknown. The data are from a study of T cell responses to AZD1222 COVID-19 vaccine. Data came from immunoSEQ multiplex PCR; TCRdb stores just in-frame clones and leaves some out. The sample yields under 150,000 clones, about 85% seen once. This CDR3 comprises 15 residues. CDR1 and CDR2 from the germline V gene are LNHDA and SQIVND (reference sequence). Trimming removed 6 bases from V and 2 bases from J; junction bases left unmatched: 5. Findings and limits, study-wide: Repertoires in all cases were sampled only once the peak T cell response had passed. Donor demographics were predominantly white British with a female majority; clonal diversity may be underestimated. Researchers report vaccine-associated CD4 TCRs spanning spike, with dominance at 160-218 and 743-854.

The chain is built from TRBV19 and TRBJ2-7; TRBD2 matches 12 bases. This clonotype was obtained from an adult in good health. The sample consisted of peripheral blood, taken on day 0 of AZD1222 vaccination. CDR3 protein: CASRPGTSGPYEQYF. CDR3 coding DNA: TGTGCCAGTAGGCCCGGGACTAGCGGGCCCTACGAGCAGTACTTC.